This TCR beta chain is drawn from a study of CD8 T cells in Susac syndrome. Looking at the study overall: Treatment status at blood draw for the Susac syndrome patients was therapy-naive, corticosteroids, or intravenous immunoglobulin alone.

The T cells that were sequenced for TCR beta were CD8+ and CD4+ cells from blood. TEMRA cells were FACS-enriched, and CD8+ and CD4+ T cells were isolated negatively. The CDR3 has 15 amino acids. V trimming: 4 bases; J trimming: 8 bases; junction bases outside the gene matches: 9. Germline values: CDR1 SGHRS, CDR2 YFSETQ. This clonotype has a single count. Its antigen is not known. Reverse transcription of about 0.45 to 1 ug RNA was carried out with random hexamers. MiXCR, applied by TCRdb to the immunoSEQ multiplex PCR reads, yields one record per CDR3 protein. The sample includes about 77,000 distinct CDR3 sequences, about 92% of them seen just once. Findings of the study overall: The CD4+ T cell repertoires from Susac syndrome exhibited no clonal expansion.

The gene calls are TRBV5-1 and TRBJ2-1; TRBD1 matches at 10 bases. The specimen was CD4+ T cells from PBMCs. This TCR was recovered from a human donor with Susac syndrome. The CDR3 DNA reads as TGCGCCAGCAGCAAGCGGGACAGGGGAAAGGATGAGCAGTTCTTC. Protein product: CASSKRDRGKDEQFF.